The T cell receptor (beta chain) described here comes from a study of neoadjuvant anti-PD-1 for oral cavity cancer. TCRdb keeps only in-frame clones here, not all; method: immunoSEQ multiplex PCR. The sample includes about 14,000 clones, about 70% of them seen just once. Germline V gene lookup returns CDR1 SGDLS and CDR2 YYNGEE. Trimming removed 4 bases from V and 1 base from J; junction bases left unmatched: 4. The CDR3 loop spans 15 amino acids. Findings and caveats of the study: Pretreatment Treg/Th17 ratio correlated inversely with post-treatment tumor clonality.

A note on this clone: Its antigen is not known.

The chain is built from TRBV9 and TRBJ2-3; 9 nucleotides line up with TRBD1. The source material was PBMCs, sampled before nivolumab (anti-PD-1) treatment. The clonotype originates from a person aged 35 to 85 with oral cavity squamous cell carcinoma. The CDR3 DNA reads as TGTGCCAGCAGCCCAAGACAGGGGGGCACAGATACGCAGTATTTT. It translates to CASSPRQGGTDTQYF.